The clone carrying this TCR beta chain has ten or more counts. Its antigen is as yet unknown. The data derive from a study of metastatic and nonmetastatic thyroid tumors. Overall study: It was across blood and tumor or nodule tissue from malignant and benign thyroid patients that repertoires were compared. Study results and caveats: Relative to benign nodules, malignant thyroid tumors were reportedly characterized by significantly elevated TCR beta diversity in blood and tumor.

TCRdb re-called clones via MiXCR from the PCR reads. The sample carries about 25,000 clones, roughly 18% recorded once. Germline assignment: CDR1 SGHTA and CDR2 FQGTGA. CDR3 length: 15 amino acids. V dropped 8 bases and J dropped 0; count of bases not matched to a gene: 8. All patients reached thyroid surgery having received no treatment beforehand. This sequence originates from a male donor with papillary thyroid cancer or a benign thyroid nodule (not recorded which). Some clones in this sample may be carry-over from other donors' samples. The sequenced material came from blood. The chain has TRBV7-3 and TRBJ2-7, with 9 positions matching TRBD1. The CDR3 protein is CASARGQGYSYEQYF. CDR3 DNA: TGTGCCAGCGCCCGGGGACAGGGATACTCCTACGAGCAGTACTTC.